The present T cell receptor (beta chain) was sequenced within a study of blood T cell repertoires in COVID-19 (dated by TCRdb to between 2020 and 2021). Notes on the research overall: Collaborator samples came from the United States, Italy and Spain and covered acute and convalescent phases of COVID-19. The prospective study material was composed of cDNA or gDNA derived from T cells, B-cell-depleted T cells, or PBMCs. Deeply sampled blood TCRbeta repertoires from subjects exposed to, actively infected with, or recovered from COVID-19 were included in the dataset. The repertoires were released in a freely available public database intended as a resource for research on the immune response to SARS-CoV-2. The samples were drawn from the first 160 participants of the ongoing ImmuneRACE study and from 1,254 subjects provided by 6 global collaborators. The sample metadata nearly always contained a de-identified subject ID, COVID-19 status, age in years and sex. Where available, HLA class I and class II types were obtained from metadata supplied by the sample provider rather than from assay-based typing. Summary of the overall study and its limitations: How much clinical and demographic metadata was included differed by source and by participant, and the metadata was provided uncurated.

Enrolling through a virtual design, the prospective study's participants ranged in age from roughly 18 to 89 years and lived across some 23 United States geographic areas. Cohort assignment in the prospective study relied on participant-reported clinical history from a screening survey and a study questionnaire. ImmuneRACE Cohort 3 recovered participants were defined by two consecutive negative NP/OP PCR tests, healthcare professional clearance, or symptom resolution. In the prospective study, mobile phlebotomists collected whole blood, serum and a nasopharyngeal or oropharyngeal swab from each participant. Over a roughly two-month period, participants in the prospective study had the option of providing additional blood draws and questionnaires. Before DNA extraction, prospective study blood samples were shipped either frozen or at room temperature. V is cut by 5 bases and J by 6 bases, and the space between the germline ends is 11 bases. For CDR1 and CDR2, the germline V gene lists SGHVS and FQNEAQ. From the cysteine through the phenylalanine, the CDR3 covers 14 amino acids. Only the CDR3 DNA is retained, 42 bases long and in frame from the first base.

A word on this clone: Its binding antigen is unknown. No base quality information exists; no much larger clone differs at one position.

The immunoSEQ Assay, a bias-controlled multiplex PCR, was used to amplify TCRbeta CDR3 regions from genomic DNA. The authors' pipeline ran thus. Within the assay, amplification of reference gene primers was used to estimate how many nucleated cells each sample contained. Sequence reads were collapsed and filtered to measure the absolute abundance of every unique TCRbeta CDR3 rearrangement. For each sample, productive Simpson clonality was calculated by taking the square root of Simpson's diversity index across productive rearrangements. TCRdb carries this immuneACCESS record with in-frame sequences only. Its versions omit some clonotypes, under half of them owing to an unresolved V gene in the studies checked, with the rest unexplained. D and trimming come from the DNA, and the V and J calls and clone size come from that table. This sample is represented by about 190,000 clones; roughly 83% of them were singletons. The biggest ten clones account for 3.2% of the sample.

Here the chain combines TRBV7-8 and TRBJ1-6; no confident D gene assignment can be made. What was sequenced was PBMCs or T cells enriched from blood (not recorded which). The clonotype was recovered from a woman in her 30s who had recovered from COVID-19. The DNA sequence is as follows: TGTGCCAGCAGCCCCTTGACGGGTAATTCACCCCTCCACTTT. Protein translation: CASSPLTGNSPLHF.